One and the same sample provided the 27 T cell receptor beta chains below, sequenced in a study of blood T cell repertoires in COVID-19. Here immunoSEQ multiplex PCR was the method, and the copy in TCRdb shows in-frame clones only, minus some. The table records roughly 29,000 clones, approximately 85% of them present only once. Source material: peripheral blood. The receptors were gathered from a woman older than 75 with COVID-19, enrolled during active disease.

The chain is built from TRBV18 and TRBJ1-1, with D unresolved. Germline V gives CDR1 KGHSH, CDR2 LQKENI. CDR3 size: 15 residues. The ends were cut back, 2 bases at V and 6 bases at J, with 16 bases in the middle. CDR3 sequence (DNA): TGTGCCAGCTCACCATTAGGCTCGTCGGACTCTGAAGCTTTCTTT. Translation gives CASSPLGSSDSEAFF.

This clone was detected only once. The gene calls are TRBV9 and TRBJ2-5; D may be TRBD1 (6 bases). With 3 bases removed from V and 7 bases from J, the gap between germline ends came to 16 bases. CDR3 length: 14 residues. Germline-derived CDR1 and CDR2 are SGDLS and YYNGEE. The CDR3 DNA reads TGTGCCAGCAGCGAGAACAGGGACCAGATGACCCAGTACTTC. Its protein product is CASSENRDQMTQYF. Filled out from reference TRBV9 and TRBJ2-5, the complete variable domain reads DSGVTQTPKHLITATGQRVTLRCSPRSGDLSVYWYQQSLDQGLQFLIQYYNGEERAKGNILERFSAQQFPDLHSELNLSSLELGDSALYFCASSENRDQMTQYFGPGTRLLVL.

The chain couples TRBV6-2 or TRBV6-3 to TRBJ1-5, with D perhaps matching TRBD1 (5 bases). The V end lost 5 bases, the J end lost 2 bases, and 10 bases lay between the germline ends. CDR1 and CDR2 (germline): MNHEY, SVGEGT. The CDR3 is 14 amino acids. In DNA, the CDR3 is TGTGCCAGCAGTATTGGAGGGGGCAATCAGCCCCAGCATTTT. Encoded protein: CASSIGGGNQPQHF.

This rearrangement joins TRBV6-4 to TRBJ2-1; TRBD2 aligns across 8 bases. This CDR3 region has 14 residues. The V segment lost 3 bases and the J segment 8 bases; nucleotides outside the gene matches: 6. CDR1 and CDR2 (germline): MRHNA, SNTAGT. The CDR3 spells CASSERGGLDEQFF. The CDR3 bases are TGTGCCAGCAGTGAACGGGGGGGCTTGGATGAGCAGTTCTTC.

CDR3 residues: CASSLVSGGANTGELFF. The CDR3 DNA reads TGCGCCAGCAGCTTGGTTAGCGGGGGGGCGAACACCGGGGAGCTGTTTTTT. This chain connects TRBV5-1 to TRBJ2-2; 11 bases agree with TRBD2. From germline, CDR1 is SGHRS and CDR2 YFSETQ. V dropped 0 bases and J dropped 0; count of bases not matched to a gene: 1. This CDR3 region has 17 residues.

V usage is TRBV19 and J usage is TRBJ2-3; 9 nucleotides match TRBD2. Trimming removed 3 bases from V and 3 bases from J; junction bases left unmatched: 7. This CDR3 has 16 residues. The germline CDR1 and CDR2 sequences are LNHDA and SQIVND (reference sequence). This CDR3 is CASSIPSGGLTDTQYF. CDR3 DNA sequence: TGTGCCAGTAGTATCCCCAGCGGGGGGCTTACAGATACGCAGTATTTT.

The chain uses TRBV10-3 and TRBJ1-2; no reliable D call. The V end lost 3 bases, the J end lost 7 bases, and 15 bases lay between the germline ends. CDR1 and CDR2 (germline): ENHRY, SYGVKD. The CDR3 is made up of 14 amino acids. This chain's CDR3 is CAISDPKGRGGYTF. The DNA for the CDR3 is TGTGCCATCAGTGATCCAAAAGGTCGGGGTGGCTACACCTTC.

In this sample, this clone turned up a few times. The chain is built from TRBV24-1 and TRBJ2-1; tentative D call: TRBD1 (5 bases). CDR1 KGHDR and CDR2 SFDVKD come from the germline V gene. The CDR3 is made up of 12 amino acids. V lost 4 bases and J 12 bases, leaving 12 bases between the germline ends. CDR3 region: CATSDGPQGQFF. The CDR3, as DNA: TGTGCCACCAGTGACGGACCCCAGGGGCAGTTCTTC.

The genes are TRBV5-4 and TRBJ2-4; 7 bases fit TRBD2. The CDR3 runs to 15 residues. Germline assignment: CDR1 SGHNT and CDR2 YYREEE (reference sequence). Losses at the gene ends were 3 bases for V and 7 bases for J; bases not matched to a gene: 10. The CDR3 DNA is TGTGCCAGCAGCTCCCCGGGACTACCACTCAACATTCAGTACTTC. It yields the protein CASSSPGLPLNIQYF. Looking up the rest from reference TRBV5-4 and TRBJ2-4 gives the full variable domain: ETGVTQSPTHLIKTRGQQVTLRCSSQSGHNTVSWYQQALGQGPQFIFQYYREEENGRGNFPPRFSGLQFPNYSSELNVNALELDDSALYLCASSSPGLPLNIQYFGAGTRLSVL.

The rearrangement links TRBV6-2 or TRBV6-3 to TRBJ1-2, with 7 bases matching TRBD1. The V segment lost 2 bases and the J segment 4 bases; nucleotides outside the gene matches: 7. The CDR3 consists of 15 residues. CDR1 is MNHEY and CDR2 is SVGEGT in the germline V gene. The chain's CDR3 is CASSYSAGGSYGYTF. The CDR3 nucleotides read TGTGCCAGCAGTTACAGTGCAGGGGGGAGCTATGGCTACACCTTC.

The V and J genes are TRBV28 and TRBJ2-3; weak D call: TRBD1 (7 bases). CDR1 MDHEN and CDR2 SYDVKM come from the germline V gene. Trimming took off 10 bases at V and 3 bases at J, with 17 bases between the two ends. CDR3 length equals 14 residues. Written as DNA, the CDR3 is TGTGCCACCGGGGGCAGGGGGTTTACAGATACGCAGTATTTT. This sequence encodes CATGGRGFTDTQYF.

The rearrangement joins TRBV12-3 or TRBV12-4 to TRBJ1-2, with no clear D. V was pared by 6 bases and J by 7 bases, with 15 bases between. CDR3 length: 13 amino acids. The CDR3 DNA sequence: TGTGCCAGCAGCTCCCACAGTAATCCTGGCTACACCTTC. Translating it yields CASSSHSNPGYTF.

CDR3 residues: CASSQPGQPQHF. DNA of the CDR3: TGTGCCAGCAGCCAGCCGGGACAGCCCCAGCATTTT. The J gene is TRBJ1-5, the V gene TRBV3-1 (or the pseudogene TRBV3-2); unclear D gene. The CDR3 has 12 amino acids. Germline V gives CDR1 LGHDT, CDR2 YNNKEL (reference sequence). The V and J ends lost 3 bases and 7 bases respectively, with 7 bases between them.

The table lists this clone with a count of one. The CDR3 sequence is CASSQDFGMNQPQHF. Here the CDR3 DNA reads TGTGCCAGCAGCCAAGATTTCGGTATGAATCAGCCCCAGCATTTT. This chain connects TRBV3-1 (or the pseudogene TRBV3-2) to TRBJ1-5; D call uncertain. Germline CDR1 LGHDT, CDR2 YNNKEL (reference sequence). This CDR3 region has 15 residues. V was shortened by 0 bases and J by 4 bases, with 10 bases between the two germline ends.

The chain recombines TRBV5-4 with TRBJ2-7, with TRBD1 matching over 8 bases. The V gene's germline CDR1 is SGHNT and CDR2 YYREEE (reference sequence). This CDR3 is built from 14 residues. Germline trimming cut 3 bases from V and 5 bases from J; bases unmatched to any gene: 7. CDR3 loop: CASSSGGSINEQYF. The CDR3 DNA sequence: TGTGCCAGCAGCTCAGGGGGCTCCATCAACGAGCAGTACTTC.

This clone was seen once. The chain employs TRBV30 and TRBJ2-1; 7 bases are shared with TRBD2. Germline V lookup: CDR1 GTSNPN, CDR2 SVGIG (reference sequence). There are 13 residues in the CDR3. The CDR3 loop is CAGEGLTYNEQFF. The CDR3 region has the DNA TGTGCTGGGGAGGGGTTAACCTACAATGAGCAGTTCTTC.

The DNA of the CDR3 is TGTGCCAGCTCATTGGCCTTGGATACGCAGTATTTT. This sequence encodes CASSLALDTQYF. The chain has TRBV18 and TRBJ2-3; unclear D gene. The CDR3 consists of 12 residues. V was shortened by 5 bases and J by 6 bases, with 9 bases between the two germline ends. Germline-derived CDR1 and CDR2 are KGHSH and LQKENI. Using reference TRBV18 and TRBJ2-3 for the parts outside the CDR3, the full variable domain is NAGVMQNPRHLVRRRGQEARLRCSPMKGHSHVYWYRQLPEEGLKFMVYLQKENIIDESGMPKERFSAEFPKEGPSILRIQQVVRGDSAAYFCASSLALDTQYFGPGTRLTVL.

The CDR3 region is CASSQLAGVPYEQYF. The CDR3 region has the DNA TGTGCCAGCAGCCAGCTAGCGGGGGTCCCCTACGAGCAGTACTTC. The chain links TRBV9 to TRBJ2-7; 10 positions agree with TRBD2. The CDR3 is 15 amino acids. After removal of 4 bases from V and 2 bases from J, the junction contained 6 bases not matched to a gene. The germline CDR1 and CDR2 sequences are SGDLS and YYNGEE.

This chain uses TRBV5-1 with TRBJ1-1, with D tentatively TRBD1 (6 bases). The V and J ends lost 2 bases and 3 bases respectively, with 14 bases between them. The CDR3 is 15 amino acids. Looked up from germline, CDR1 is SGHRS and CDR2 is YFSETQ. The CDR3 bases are TGCGCCAGCAGCTTTACCGGACAGTCGGACACTGAAGCTTTCTTT. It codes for CASSFTGQSDTEAFF.

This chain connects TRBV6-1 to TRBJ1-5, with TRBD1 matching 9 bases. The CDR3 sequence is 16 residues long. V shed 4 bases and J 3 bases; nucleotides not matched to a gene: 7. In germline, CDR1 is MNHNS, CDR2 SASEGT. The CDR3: CASSAFGTGNNQPQHF. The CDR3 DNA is TGTGCCAGCAGTGCTTTTGGGACAGGGAACAATCAGCCCCAGCATTTT.

The CDR3 DNA reads as TGCAGCGTTATAGCGGGGGGCTTTGCCTACAATGAGCAGTTCTTC. Its protein is CSVIAGGFAYNEQFF. The V gene is TRBV29-1, the J gene TRBJ2-1; 10 positions match TRBD2. This CDR3 region has 15 residues. Germline V gene data show CDR1 as SQVTM and CDR2 as ANQGSEA. The trim removed 5 bases at V and 2 bases at J, leaving 6 bases unmatched.

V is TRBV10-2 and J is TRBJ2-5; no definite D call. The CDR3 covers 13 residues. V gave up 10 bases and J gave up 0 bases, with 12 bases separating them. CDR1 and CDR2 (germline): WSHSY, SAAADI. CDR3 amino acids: CATKTPNQETQYF. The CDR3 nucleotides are TGCGCCACCAAGACTCCCAACCAAGAGACCCAGTACTTC.

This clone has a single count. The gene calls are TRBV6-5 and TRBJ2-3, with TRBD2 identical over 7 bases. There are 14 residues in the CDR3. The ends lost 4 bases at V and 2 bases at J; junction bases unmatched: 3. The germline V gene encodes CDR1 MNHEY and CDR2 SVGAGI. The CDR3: CASSSRGDTDTQYF. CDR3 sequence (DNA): TGTGCCAGCAGTTCCCGGGGGGACACAGATACGCAGTATTTT.

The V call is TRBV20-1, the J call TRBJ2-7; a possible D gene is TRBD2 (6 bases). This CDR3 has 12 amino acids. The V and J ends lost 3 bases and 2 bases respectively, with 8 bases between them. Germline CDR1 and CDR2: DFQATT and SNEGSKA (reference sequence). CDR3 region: CSASSGAYEQYF. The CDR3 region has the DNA TGCAGTGCTAGTTCGGGGGCCTACGAGCAGTACTTC.

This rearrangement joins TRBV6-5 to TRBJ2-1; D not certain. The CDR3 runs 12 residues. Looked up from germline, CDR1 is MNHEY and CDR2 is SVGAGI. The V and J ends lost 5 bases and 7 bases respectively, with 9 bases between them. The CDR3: CASSTHTNEQFF. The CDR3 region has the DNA TGTGCCAGCAGTACCCACACGAATGAGCAGTTCTTC.

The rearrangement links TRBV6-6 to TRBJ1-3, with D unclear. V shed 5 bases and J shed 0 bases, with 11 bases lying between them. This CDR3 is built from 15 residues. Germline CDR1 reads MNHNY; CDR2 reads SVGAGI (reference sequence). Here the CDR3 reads CASSPGLSSGNTIYF. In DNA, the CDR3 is TGTGCCAGCAGTCCTGGTCTGAGCTCTGGAAACACCATATATTTT.

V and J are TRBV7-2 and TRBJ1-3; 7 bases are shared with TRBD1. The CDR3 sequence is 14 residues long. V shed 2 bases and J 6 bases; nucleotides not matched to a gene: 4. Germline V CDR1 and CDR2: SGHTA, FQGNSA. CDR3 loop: CASSLTGVENTIYF. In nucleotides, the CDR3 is TGTGCCAGCAGCTTAACAGGGGTAGAAAACACCATATATTTT.